The present T cell receptor beta chain was sequenced within a study of vaccination and CD4 T cells after COVID-19. On the study more broadly: Between diagnosis and the drawing of post-COVID samples lay a median roughly 91 days (range 35 to 161).

Researchers used the Oncomine TCR Beta short-read assay to sequence DNA from cultured CD4+ T cells. In TCRdb, the PCR reads were re-called with MiXCR into one record per CDR3 protein. The profile shows roughly 9,900 distinct CDR3 sequences, 50% to 65% of them singletons. Comment on this clonotype: Its antigen is still unknown.

V shed 0 bases and J shed 1 base, with 6 bases lying between them. The CDR3 runs to 14 residues. Germline loops: CDR1 SGHTA, CDR2 FQGNSA. Described treatment: approximately 9-day PBMC culture with coronavirus spike peptide pools or control peptides (ViraFEST assay). Replacement of half the medium with fresh IL-2 medium took place on days 3 and 7. The clonotype was recovered from a human donor who had recovered from COVID-19. The chain is built from TRBV7-2 and TRBJ1-1; D not resolved. The sequencing sample was made of CD4+ T cells from blood, cultured in vitro. In DNA form, the CDR3 reads TGTGCCAGCAGCTTAGCCTTCTGGAACACTGAAGCTTTCTTT. This gives the protein CASSLAFWNTEAFF.